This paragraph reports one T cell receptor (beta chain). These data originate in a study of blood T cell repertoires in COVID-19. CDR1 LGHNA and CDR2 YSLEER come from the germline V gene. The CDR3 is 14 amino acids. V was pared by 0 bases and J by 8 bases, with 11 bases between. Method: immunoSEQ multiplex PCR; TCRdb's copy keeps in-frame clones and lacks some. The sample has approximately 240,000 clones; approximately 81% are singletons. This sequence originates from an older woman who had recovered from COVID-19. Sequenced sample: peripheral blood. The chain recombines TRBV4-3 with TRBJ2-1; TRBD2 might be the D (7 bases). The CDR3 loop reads CASSQDRGADEQFF. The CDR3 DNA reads TGCGCCAGCAGCCAAGATCGGGGGGCGGATGAGCAGTTCTTC.